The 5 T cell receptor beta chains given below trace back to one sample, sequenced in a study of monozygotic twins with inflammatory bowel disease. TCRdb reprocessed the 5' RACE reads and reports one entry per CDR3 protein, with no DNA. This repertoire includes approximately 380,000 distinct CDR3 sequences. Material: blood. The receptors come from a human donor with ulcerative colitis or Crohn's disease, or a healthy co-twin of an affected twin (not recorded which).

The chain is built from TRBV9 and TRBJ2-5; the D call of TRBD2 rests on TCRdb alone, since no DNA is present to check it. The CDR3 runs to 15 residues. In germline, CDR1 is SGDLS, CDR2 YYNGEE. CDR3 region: CASSVVVGPRETQYF.

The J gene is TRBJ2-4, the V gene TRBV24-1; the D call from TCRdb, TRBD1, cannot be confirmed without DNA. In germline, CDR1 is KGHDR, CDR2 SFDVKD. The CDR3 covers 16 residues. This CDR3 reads CATSERQGVAKNIQYF.

The CDR3 sequence is CASSAPGHLSYGYTF. The gene calls are TRBV9 and TRBJ1-2; TCRdb calls TRBD1, which cannot be checked without DNA. The CDR3 is 15 residues long. Germline V gene lookup returns CDR1 SGDLS and CDR2 YYNGEE.

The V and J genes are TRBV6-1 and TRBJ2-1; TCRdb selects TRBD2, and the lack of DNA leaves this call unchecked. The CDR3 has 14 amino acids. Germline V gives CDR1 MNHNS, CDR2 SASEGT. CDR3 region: CASMVDSAYNEQFF.

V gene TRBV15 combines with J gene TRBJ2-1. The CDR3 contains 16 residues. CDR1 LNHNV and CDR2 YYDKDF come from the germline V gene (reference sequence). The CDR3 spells CATSRVRSSSYNEQFF.